This T cell receptor (beta chain) was obtained from a study of blood T cell repertoires in COVID-19. Study background: Sites in the United States, Italy and Spain provided acute and convalescent COVID-19 samples.

The CDR3 length is 14 residues. The J segment lost 6 bases and the V segment lost 3 bases, leaving 7 bases of the junction unmatched. Germline CDR1 and CDR2: GTSNPN and SVGIG (reference sequence). Measured with immunoSEQ multiplex PCR; TCRdb has only the in-frame clones, and not every one. The table records about 69,000 clones, 85% to 90% of them present only once. The clonotype originates from a middle-aged man with acute or convalescent COVID-19. The rearrangement links TRBV30 to TRBJ2-5, with 10 bases fitting TRBD2. Input material: peripheral blood. Here the CDR3 DNA reads TGTGCCTGGAGCGGACTAGCGGTCCTAAAGACCCAGTACTTC. The encoded protein is CAWSGLAVLKTQYF. Combining the CDR3 with reference TRBV30 and TRBJ2-5 gives the whole variable domain SQTIHQWPATLVQPVGSPLSLECTVEGTSNPNLYWYRQAAGRGLQLLFYSVGIGQISSEVPQNLSASRPQDRQFILSSKKLLLSDSGFYLCAWSGLAVLKTQYFGPGTRLLVL.